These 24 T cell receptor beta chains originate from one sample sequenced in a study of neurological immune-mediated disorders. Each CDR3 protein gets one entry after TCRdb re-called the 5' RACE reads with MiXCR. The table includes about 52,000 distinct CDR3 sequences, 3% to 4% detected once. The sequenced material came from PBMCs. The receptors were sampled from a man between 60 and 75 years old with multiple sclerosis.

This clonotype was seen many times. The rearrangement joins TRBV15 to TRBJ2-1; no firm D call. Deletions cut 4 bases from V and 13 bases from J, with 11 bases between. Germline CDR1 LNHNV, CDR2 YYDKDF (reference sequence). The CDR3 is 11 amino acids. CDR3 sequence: CATSIGPSQFF. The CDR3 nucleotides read TGTGCCACCAGCATCGGTCCTTCCCAGTTCTTC.

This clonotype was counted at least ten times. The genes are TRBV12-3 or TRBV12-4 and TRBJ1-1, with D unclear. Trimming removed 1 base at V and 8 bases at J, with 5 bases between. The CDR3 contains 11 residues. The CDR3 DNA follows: TGTGCCAGCAGTTTAGTCCGGGAAGCTTTCTTT. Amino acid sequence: CASSLVREAFF.

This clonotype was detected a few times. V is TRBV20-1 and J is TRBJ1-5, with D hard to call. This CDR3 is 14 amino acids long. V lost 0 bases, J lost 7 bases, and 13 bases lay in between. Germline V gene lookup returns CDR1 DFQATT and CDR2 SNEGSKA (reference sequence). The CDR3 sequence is CSARDLGIGQPQHF. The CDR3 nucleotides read TGCAGTGCTAGAGATCTCGGGATTGGGCAGCCCCAGCATTTT.

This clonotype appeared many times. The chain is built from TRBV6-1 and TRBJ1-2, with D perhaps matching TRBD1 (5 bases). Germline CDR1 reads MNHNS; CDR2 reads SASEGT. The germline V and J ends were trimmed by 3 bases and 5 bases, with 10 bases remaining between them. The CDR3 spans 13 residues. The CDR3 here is CASSDSWGYGYTF. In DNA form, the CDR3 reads TGTGCCAGCAGTGACTCCTGGGGGTATGGCTACACCTTC.

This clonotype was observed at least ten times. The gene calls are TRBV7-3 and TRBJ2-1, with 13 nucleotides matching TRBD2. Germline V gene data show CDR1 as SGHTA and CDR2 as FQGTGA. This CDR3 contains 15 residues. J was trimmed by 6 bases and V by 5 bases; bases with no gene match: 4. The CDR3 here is CASSLRTSGGNEQFF. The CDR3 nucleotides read TGTGCCAGCAGCCTTCGGACTAGCGGGGGCAATGAGCAGTTCTTC.

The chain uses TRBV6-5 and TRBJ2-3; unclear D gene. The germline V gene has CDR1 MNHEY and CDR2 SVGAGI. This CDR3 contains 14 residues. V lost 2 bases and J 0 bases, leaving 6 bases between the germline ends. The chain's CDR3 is CASSYASSTDTQYF. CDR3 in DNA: TGTGCCAGCAGTTACGCATCTAGCACAGATACGCAGTATTTT.

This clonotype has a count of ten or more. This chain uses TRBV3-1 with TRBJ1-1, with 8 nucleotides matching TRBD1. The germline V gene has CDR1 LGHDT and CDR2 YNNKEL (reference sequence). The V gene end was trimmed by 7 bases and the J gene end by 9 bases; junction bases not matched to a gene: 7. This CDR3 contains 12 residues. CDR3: CASTGQEIKAFF. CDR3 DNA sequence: TGTGCCAGCACGGGACAGGAGATCAAAGCTTTCTTT. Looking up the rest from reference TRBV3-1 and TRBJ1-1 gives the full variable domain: DTAVSQTPKYLVTQMGNDKSIKCEQNLGHDTMYWYKQDSKKFLKIMFSYNNKELIINETVPNRFSPKSPDKAHLNLHINSLELGDSAVYFCASTGQEIKAFFGQGTRLTVV.

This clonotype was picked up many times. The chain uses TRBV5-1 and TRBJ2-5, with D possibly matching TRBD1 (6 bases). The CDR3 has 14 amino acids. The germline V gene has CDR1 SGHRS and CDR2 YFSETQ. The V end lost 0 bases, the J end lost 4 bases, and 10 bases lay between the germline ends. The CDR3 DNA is TGCGCCAGCAGCTTGGTGGGGGCAGGAGAGACCCAGTACTTC. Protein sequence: CASSLVGAGETQYF.

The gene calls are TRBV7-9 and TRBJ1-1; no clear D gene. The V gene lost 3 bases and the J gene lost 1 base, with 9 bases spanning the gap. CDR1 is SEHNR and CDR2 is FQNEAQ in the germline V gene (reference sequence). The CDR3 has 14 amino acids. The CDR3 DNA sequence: TGTGCCAGCAGCTTGGAGGGTTGGAACACTGAAGCTTTCTTT. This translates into CASSLEGWNTEAFF. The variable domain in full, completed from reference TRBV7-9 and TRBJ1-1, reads DTGVSQNPRHKITKRGQNVTFRCDPISEHNRLYWYRQTLGQGPEFLTYFQNEAQLEKSRLLSDRFSAERPKGSFSTLEIQRTEQGDSAMYLCASSLEGWNTEAFFGQGTRLTVV.

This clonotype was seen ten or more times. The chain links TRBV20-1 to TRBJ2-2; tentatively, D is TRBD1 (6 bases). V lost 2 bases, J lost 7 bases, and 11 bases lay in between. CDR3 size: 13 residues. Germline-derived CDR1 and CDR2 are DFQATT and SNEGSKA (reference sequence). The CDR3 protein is CSARHPGVGELFF. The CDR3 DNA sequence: TGCAGTGCTAGACATCCAGGGGTCGGGGAGCTGTTTTTT.

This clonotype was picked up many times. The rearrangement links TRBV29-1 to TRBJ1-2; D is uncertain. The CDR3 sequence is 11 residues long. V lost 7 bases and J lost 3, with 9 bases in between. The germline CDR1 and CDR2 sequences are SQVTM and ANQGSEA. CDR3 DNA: TGCAGCGCCGCCGAGCACTATGGCTACACCTTC. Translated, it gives CSAAEHYGYTF.

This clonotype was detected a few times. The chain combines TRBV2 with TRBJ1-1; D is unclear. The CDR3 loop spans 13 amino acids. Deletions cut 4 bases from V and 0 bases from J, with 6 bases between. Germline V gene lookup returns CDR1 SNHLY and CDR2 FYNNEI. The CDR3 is CASSADMNTEAFF. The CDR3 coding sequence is TGTGCCAGCAGTGCAGATATGAACACTGAAGCTTTCTTT.

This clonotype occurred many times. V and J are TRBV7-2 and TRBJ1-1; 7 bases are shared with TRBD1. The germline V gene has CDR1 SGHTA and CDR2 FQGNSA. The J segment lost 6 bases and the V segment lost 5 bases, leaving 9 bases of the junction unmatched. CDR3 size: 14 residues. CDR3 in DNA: TGTGCCAGCAGCCACAGGGGTTCAGTCTCTGAAGCTTTCTTT. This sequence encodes CASSHRGSVSEAFF.

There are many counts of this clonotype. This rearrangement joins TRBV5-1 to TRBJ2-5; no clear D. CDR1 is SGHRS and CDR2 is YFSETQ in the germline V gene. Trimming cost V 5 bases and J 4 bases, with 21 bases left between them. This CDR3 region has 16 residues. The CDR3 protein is CASRAGLTGQVETQYF. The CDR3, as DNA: TGCGCCAGCAGAGCTGGCCTTACCGGCCAGGTAGAGACCCAGTACTTC. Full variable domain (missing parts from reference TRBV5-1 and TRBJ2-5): KAGVTQTPRYLIKTRGQQVTLSCSPISGHRSVSWYQQTPGQGLQFLFEYFSETQRNKGNFPGRFSGRQFSNSRSEMNVSTLELGDSALYLCASRAGLTGQVETQYFGPGTRLLVL.

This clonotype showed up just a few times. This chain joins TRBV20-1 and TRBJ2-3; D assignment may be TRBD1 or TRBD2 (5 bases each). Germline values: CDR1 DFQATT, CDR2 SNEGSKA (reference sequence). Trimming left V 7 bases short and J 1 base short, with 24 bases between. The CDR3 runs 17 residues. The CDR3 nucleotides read TGCAGTGTGGACAAGGGAAGCGGATCTCTTGGCACAGATACGCAGTATTTT. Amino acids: CSVDKGSGSLGTDTQYF.

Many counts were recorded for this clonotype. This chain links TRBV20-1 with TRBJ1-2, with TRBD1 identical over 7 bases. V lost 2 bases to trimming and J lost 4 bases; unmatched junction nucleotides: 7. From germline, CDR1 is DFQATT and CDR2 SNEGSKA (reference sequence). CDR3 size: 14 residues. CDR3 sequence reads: CSARNQGDGYGYTF. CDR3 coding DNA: TGCAGTGCTAGAAACCAGGGGGACGGCTATGGCTACACCTTC.

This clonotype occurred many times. The CDR3 loop reads CASTLLAGGGTDTQYF. The CDR3 DNA is TGTGCCAGCACCCTTCTAGCGGGGGGGGGCACAGATACGCAGTATTTT. This chain joins TRBV7-2 and TRBJ2-3; 12 bases fit TRBD2. The V and J ends lost 7 bases and 1 base, in that order; junction bases with no gene match: 6. Germline CDR1 reads SGHTA; CDR2 reads FQGNSA. The CDR3 has 16 residues.

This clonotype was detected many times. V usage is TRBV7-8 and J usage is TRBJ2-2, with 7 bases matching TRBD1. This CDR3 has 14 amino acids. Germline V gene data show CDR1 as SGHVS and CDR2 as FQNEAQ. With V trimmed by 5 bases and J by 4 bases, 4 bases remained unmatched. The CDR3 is CASSHDRATGELFF. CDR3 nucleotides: TGTGCCAGCAGCCATGACAGGGCCACCGGGGAGCTGTTTTTT.

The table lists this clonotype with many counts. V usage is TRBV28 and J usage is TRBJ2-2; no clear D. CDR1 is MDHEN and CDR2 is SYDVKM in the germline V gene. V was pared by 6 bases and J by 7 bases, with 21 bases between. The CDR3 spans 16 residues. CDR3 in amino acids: CASSIPAGGLGGELFF. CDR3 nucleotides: TGTGCCAGCAGCATCCCTGCCGGCGGTCTGGGCGGGGAGCTGTTTTTT.

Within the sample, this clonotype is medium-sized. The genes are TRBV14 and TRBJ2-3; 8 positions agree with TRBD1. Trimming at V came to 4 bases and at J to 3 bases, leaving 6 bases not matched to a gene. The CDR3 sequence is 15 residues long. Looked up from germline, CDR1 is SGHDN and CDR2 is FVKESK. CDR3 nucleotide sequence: TGTGCCAGCAGCCTCACCTACAGGGGGACAGATACGCAGTATTTT. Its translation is CASSLTYRGTDTQYF.

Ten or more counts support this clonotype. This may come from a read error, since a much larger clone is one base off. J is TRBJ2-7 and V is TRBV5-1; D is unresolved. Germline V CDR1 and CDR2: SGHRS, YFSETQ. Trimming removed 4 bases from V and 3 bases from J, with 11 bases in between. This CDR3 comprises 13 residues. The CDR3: CASSLNRVYEQYF. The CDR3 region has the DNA TGCGCCAGCAGCCTGAACCGGGTCTACGAGCAGTACTTC.

The DNA for the CDR3 is TGCAGTGCTAGAAACCAAGGGGGGGCGGGAGGCTACACCTTC. As protein: CSARNQGGAGGYTF. The chain is built from TRBV20-1 and TRBJ1-2; D may be TRBD1 (6 bases). Germline CDR1 is DFQATT and CDR2 is SNEGSKA (reference sequence). V was clipped by 2 bases and J by 8 bases, with 18 bases between them. This CDR3 is built from 14 residues.

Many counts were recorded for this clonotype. Here the CDR3 reads CASSPLAGGETGELFF. The DNA of the CDR3 is TGTGCCAGCTCACCACTAGCGGGGGGCGAAACCGGGGAGCTGTTTTTT. The V gene is TRBV18, the J gene TRBJ2-2; the match to TRBD2 covers 10 bases. The CDR3 sequence is 16 residues long. V lost 1 base and J lost 5; bases outside the gene matches: 4. Germline V CDR1 and CDR2: KGHSH, LQKENI.

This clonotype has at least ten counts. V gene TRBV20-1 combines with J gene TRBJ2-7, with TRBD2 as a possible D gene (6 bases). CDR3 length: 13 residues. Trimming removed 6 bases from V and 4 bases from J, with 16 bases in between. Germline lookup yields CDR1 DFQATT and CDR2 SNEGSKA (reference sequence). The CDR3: CSAARGLAYEQYF. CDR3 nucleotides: TGCAGTGCCGCTAGGGGACTCGCTTACGAGCAGTACTTC.